The clone carrying this T cell receptor beta chain was picked up one time. Its antigen is not known. The data were taken from a study of OX40 agonist ivuxolimab in advanced cancers. Study as a whole: Every 2 weeks, ivuxolimab was infused into the patients intravenously at between 0.01 and 10 mg/kg.

The CDR3 sequence is 15 residues long. Trimming at V came to 2 bases and at J to 6 bases, leaving 6 bases not matched to a gene. Germline CDR1 reads SGHRS; CDR2 reads YFSETQ. The method was immunoSEQ multiplex PCR; TCRdb's version includes in-frame clones alone and lacks a portion of them. The top ten hold 20% to 30% of the sample, which has nearly 80,000 clones, roughly 81% seen once. Study-level findings and limits: Those patients achieving a partial response at 0.1-3.0 mg/kg showed among the lowest clonal expansion.

The V and J genes are TRBV5-1 and TRBJ2-1, with TRBD1 identical over 9 bases. This material consisted of CD4+ or CD8+ T cells sorted from blood, taken in a trial of the OX40 agonist ivuxolimab. The receptor comes from an adult with an advanced solid tumor such as melanoma, head and neck, liver or kidney cancer. The CDR3 spells CASSFRGQGSNEQFF. CDR3 nucleotides: TGCGCCAGCAGCTTTCGGGGACAGGGTAGCAATGAGCAGTTCTTC. The full variable domain, its missing parts supplied by reference TRBV5-1 and TRBJ2-1, is KAGVTQTPRYLIKTRGQQVTLSCSPISGHRSVSWYQQTPGQGLQFLFEYFSETQRNKGNFPGRFSGRQFSNSRSEMNVSTLELGDSALYLCASSFRGQGSNEQFFGPGTRLTVL.